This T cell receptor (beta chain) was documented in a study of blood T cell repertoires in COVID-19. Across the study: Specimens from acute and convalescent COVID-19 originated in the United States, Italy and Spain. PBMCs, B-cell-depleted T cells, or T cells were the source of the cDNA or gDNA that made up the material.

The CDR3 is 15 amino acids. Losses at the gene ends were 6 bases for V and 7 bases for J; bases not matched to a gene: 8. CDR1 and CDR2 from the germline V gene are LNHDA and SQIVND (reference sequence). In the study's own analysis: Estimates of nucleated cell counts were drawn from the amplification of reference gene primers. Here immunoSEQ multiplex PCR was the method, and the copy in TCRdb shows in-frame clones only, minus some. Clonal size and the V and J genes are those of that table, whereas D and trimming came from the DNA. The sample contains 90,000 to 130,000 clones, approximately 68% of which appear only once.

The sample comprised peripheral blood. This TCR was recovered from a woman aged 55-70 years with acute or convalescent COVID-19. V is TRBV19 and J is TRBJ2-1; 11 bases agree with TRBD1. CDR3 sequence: CASRDGQGARNEQFF. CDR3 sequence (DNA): TGTGCCAGTAGGGATGGACAGGGGGCAAGAAATGAGCAGTTCTTC.